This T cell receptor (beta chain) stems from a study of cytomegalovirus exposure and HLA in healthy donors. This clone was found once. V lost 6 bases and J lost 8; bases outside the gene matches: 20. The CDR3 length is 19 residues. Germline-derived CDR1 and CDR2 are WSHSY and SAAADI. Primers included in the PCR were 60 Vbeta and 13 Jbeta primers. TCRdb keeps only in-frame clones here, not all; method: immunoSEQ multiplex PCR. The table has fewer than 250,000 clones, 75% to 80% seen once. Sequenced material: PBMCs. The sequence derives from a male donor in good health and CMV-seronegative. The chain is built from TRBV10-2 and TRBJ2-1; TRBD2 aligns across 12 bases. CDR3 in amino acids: CASRANRLAGVSGFDEQFF. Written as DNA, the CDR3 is TGCGCCAGCAGAGCAAACAGACTAGCGGGAGTGTCTGGGTTCGATGAGCAGTTCTTC.